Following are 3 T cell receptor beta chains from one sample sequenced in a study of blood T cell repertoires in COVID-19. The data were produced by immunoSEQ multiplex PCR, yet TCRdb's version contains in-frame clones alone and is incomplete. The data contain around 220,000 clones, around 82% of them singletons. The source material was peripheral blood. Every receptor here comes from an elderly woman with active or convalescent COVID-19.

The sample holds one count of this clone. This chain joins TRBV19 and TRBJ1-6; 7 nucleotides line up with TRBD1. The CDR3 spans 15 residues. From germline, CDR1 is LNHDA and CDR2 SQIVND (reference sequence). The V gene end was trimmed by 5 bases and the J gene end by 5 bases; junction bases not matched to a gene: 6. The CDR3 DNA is TGTGCCAGTAGTTCCGGGACAGATAATAATTCACCCCTCCACTTT. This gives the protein CASSSGTDNNSPLHF.

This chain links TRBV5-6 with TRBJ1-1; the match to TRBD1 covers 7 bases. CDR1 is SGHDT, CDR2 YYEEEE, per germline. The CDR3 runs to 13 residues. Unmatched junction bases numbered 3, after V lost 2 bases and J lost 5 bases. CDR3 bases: TGTGCCAGCAGCTTCCAACAGGGGACTGAAGCTTTCTTT. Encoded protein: CASSFQQGTEAFF. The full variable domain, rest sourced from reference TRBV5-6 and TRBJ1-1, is DAGVTQSPTHLIKTRGQQVTLRCSPKSGHDTVSWYQQALGQGPQFIFQYYEEEERQRGNFPDRFSGHQFPNYSSELNVNALLLGDSALYLCASSFQQGTEAFFGQGTRLTVV.

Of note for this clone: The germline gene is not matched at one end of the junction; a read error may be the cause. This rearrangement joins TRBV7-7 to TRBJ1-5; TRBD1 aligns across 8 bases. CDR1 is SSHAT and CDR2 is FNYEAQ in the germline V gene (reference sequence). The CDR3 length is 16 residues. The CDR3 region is CASSRTTDREWQPQHF. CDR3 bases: TGTGCTAGCAGCCGTACGACGGACAGGGAATGGCAGCCCCAGCATTTT.